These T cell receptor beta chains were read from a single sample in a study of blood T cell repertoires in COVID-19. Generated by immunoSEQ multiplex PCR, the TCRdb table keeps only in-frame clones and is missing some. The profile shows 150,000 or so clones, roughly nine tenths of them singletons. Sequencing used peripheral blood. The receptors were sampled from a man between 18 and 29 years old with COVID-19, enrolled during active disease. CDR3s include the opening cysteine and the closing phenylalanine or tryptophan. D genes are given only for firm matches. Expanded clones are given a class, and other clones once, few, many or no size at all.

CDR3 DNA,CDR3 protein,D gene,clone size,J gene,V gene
TGTGCCAGCAGTTATGACAGGACTTTGAACACTGAAGCTTTCTTT,CASSYDRTLNTEAFF,.,.,TRBJ1-1,TRBV6-5
TGTGCCAGCAGCTTAGGTCGGGACAGGGGCGCCGGGGAGACCCAGTACTTC,CASSLGRDRGAGETQYF,TRBD1,.,TRBJ2-5,TRBV13
TGTGCTAGTTCGGCTAGCGGGAGAGGGGACAATGAGCAGTTCTTC,CASSASGRGDNEQFF,TRBD2,.,TRBJ2-1,TRBV12-5
TGTGCCAGAAGCTTAGGACTTTTCTCTAGCACAGATACGCAGTATTTT,CARSLGLFSSTDTQYF,.,.,TRBJ2-3,TRBV7-5
TGTGCCACCTCGGGACAGGGGAGCTCTGGGGCCAACGTCCTGACTTTC,CATSGQGSSGANVLTF,TRBD1,.,TRBJ2-6,TRBV25-1
TGCGCCAGCACCCCGGGACTAGCGGGGGAAGAGACCCAGTACTTC,CASTPGLAGEETQYF,TRBD2,once,TRBJ2-5,TRBV5-1
TGTGCCAGTAGTATGAGGACTAGCGGGAGGGCGTACAATGAGCAGTTCTTC,CASSMRTSGRAYNEQFF,TRBD2,.,TRBJ2-1,TRBV19
TGTGCCAGCAGTCGAGCCGCTCGGAGCTCCTACGAGCAGTACTTC,CASSRAARSSYEQYF,.,.,TRBJ2-7,TRBV6-5
TGTGCCACCAGTGATCCAGGACATGGTCAGCATTTT,CATSDPGHGQHF,.,.,TRBJ1-5,TRBV24-1
TGTGCCAGCAGTCAGGGGGCGCTTTCTGGCTACACCTTC,CASSQGALSGYTF,TRBD1,.,TRBJ1-2,TRBV27
TGTGCCAGCAGTTACCGGACTAGCGGACCATACAATGAGCAGTTCTTC,CASSYRTSGPYNEQFF,TRBD2,.,TRBJ2-1,TRBV6-5
TGTGCCAGCAGGACCGGACAGGGAAATTCACCCCTCCACTTT,CASRTGQGNSPLHF,TRBD1,.,TRBJ1-6,TRBV28
TGTGCCACCAGCAGAGCGGTCTCCTACAATGAGCAGTTCTTC,CATSRAVSYNEQFF,.,.,TRBJ2-1,TRBV15
TGCGCCAGCAGCCCCCACGGGGGGGGGAACACTGAAGCTTTCTTT,CASSPHGGGNTEAFF,.,.,TRBJ1-1,TRBV4-3
TGTGCCAGTAGTAACAACCGGGGGGTCACTGAAGCTTTCTTT,CASSNNRGVTEAFF,.,.,TRBJ1-1,TRBV19